This T cell receptor beta chain was documented in a study of shared clonotypes between healthy human individuals. At the level of the study: Plates per donor: three CD4 naive, three CD4 memory, two CD8 naive, one CD8 memory. The study, taken as a whole, reports: Several donors held approximately 5% of naive CD4 clonotypes in common. In having few donors, the study represented limited genetic and exposure-history diversity.

Repertoires were generated with immunoSEQ multiplex PCR, while TCRdb's copy carries only in-frame clones and drops some. The table has 110,000 or so clones, approximately 70% seen once; the top ten hold roughly 24%. Note on this clone: The target antigen is unknown.

This CDR3 contains 14 residues. V trimming: 6 bases; J trimming: 7 bases; junction bases outside the gene matches: 12. Germline V lookup: CDR1 KGHSH, CDR2 LQKENI. Researchers reported that CD8 memory united CD45RO+ cells with CCR7-negative CD45RA+ TemRA cells. The rearrangement joins TRBV18 to TRBJ2-7; 7 bases match TRBD1. The source is a woman under 40 in good health. Sequencing was carried out using memory CD8+ T cells sorted from blood. The subset: CD45RO+ cells pooled with CCR7-negative TemRA cells. CDR3: CASSYVRGIGEQYF. The CDR3 DNA is TGTGCCAGCTCCTACGTCAGGGGGATCGGAGAGCAGTACTTC.